Each of the 26 T cell receptor beta chains below was sequenced from the same sample in a study of blood T cell repertoires in COVID-19. The protocol was immunoSEQ multiplex PCR, while the TCRdb copy is restricted to in-frame clones and leaves out a portion. The profile shows about 140,000 clones, 88% of them singletons. The specimen was peripheral blood. The origin of the receptors is a man between 65 and 85 years old with acute or convalescent COVID-19.

CDR3 region: CASSQEGASTDTQYF. The CDR3 DNA sequence: TGTGCCAGCAGCCAAGAAGGAGCGAGCACAGATACGCAGTATTTT. The gene calls are TRBV4-2 and TRBJ2-3, with D unclear. CDR3 length equals 15 residues. Trimming shortened V by 0 bases and J by 0 bases, and 7 bases separated the two germline ends. Germline V CDR1 and CDR2: LGHNA, YNFKEQ.

This clone was seen a handful of times. V usage is TRBV7-2 and J usage is TRBJ2-3, with TRBD2 matching over 8 bases. Germline CDR1 is SGHTA and CDR2 is FQGNSA. This CDR3 contains 16 residues. With 5 bases clipped from V and 2 bases from J, the junction kept 9 bases outside the gene matches. This CDR3 is CASSLSGGRPTDTQYF. The CDR3 DNA reads as TGTGCCAGCAGCCTGTCGGGCGGGAGGCCCACAGATACGCAGTATTTT.

The chain recombines TRBV25-1 with TRBJ2-3; a possible D gene is TRBD2 (5 bases). The CDR3 runs to 14 residues. Trimming took off 6 bases at V and 0 bases at J, with 10 bases between the two ends. Germline CDR1 is MGHDK and CDR2 is SYGVNS. The CDR3 sequence is CASRSGVSTDTQYF. CDR3 bases: TGTGCCAGCAGGTCCGGGGTGAGCACAGATACGCAGTATTTT.

The chain couples TRBV7-9 to TRBJ1-3; D might be TRBD1 (6 bases). The CDR3 runs 14 residues. V lost 5 bases and J lost 8, with 16 bases in between. The germline CDR1 and CDR2 sequences are SEHNR and FQNEAQ (reference sequence). This CDR3 reads CASSRSGAEDTIYF. CDR3 nucleotides: TGTGCCAGCAGCCGATCAGGGGCGGAGGACACCATATATTTT.

Only a few counts were recorded for this clone. The rearrangement uses TRBV9 and TRBJ2-3, with 9 bases identical to TRBD2. After removal of 0 bases from V and 4 bases from J, the junction contained 6 bases not matched to a gene. CDR3 length equals 16 residues. CDR1 SGDLS and CDR2 YYNGEE come from the germline V gene. CDR3 sequence (DNA): TGTGCCAGCAGCGTAGCTAGCGGGAATGGCGCAGATACGCAGTATTTT. It is translated as CASSVASGNGADTQYF.

V and J are TRBV3-1 (or the pseudogene TRBV3-2) and TRBJ1-2; D ambiguous. The germline gives CDR1 LGHDT, CDR2 YNNKEL (reference sequence). Deletions cut 0 bases from V and 4 bases from J, with 12 bases between. The length of the CDR3 is 15 residues. The CDR3 DNA follows: TGTGCCAGCAGCCAAGATTCACAACATACCTATGGCTACACCTTC. Residues: CASSQDSQHTYGYTF.

The chain joins TRBV27 to TRBJ1-4, with D uncertain. From germline, CDR1 is MNHEY and CDR2 SMNVEV (reference sequence). V lost 0 bases and J 0 bases, leaving 5 bases between the germline ends. The CDR3 runs 15 residues. The CDR3 DNA is TGTGCCAGCAGTTTATCGGGAGCAACTAATGAAAAACTGTTTTTT. Protein sequence: CASSLSGATNEKLFF.

V usage is TRBV19 and J usage is TRBJ2-5; 7 nucleotides line up with TRBD2. V shed 4 bases, J shed 2 bases, and the junction held 7 bases outside the gene matches. CDR1 and CDR2 from the germline V gene are LNHDA and SQIVND (reference sequence). This CDR3 region has 15 residues. The DNA for the CDR3 is TGTGCCAGTAGTAATAGCGGGTTAGCACAAGAGACCCAGTACTTC. Residues: CASSNSGLAQETQYF.

The chain joins TRBV6-5 to TRBJ2-5; 7 bases line up with TRBD2. Germline assignment: CDR1 MNHEY and CDR2 SVGAGI. CDR3 length: 14 amino acids. V shed 6 bases and J 9 bases; nucleotides not matched to a gene: 13. The DNA of the CDR3 is TGTGCCAGCAGACATGAAGGAGTGGGAGGGGCCCAGTACTTC. This sequence encodes CASRHEGVGGAQYF.

The chain combines TRBV21-1 with TRBJ2-5; the listed D gene, TRBD1, was not tested against the DNA. TRBV21-1 is assigned pseudogene status. The CDR3 is 14 amino acids. CDR3 nucleotides: TGTGCCAGCAGCCCTAAGTCAGGACAAGAGACCCAGTACTTC. Translating gives CASSPKSGQETQYF.

The chain is built from TRBV27 and TRBJ2-5; D is ambiguous. The CDR3 totals 14 residues. Germline V lookup: CDR1 MNHEY, CDR2 SMNVEV (reference sequence). V was clipped by 6 bases and J by 3 bases, with 14 bases between them. Here the CDR3 reads CASSPLTVKETQYF. As DNA, the CDR3 is TGTGCCAGCAGCCCTCTGACTGTAAAAGAGACCCAGTACTTC.

This rearrangement joins TRBV6-5 to TRBJ1-1; D is undetermined. CDR3 length equals 15 residues. Trimming stripped 2 bases from V and 5 bases from J, with 15 bases between. Germline V gene lookup returns CDR1 MNHEY and CDR2 SVGAGI. The CDR3: CASSYVVGRGTEAFF. Written as DNA, the CDR3 is TGTGCCAGCAGTTACGTGGTAGGGAGAGGTACTGAAGCTTTCTTT.

This chain connects TRBV4-1 to TRBJ1-4, with TRBD1 matching 7 bases. V dropped 3 bases and J dropped 3; count of bases not matched to a gene: 10. From germline, CDR1 is MGHRA and CDR2 YSYEKL. This CDR3 is built from 17 residues. In DNA form, the CDR3 reads TGCGCCAGCAGCCATCGATTGACGACAGGGCCTAATGAAAAACTGTTTTTT. This sequence encodes CASSHRLTTGPNEKLFF.

The chain couples TRBV18 to TRBJ2-3; 8 nucleotides match TRBD2. The CDR3 length is 16 residues. The germline CDR1 and CDR2 sequences are KGHSH and LQKENI. V shed 8 bases and J 6 bases; nucleotides not matched to a gene: 16. The CDR3 sequence: CASLPSAGASGDTQYF. Here the CDR3 DNA reads TGTGCCAGCCTCCCATCAGCGGGGGCCTCGGGGGATACGCAGTATTTT.

This clone was seen only once. At one end the junction does not follow the germline gene, possibly because of a read error. CDR3 DNA: TGTGCCGGCAGTTTTAGCGGGGGGGCAAATGAGCAGTTCTTC. It encodes CAGSFSGGANEQFF. The J gene is TRBJ2-1, the V gene TRBV6-1, with 11 bases aligning to TRBD2. Germline CDR1 is MNHNS and CDR2 is SASEGT. The CDR3 length is 14 residues.

This chain joins TRBV2 and TRBJ2-3, with 9 positions matching TRBD1. The V segment lost 1 base and the J segment 15 bases; nucleotides outside the gene matches: 8. The length of the CDR3 is 13 residues. CDR1 is SNHLY and CDR2 is FYNNEI in the germline V gene. CDR3 sequence (DNA): TGTGCCAGCAGTGAAGTGCTTGGGACAGGGTCCTATTTT. This translates into CASSEVLGTGSYF.

The CDR3 DNA sequence: TGTGCCAGCAACCTTCGGCTAGCCTACAATGAGCAGTTCTTC. Encoded protein: CASNLRLAYNEQFF. The rearrangement joins TRBV7-8 to TRBJ2-1; D is unresolved. The CDR3 consists of 14 residues. The germline V gene has CDR1 SGHVS and CDR2 FQNEAQ. Trimming took 7 bases from V and 2 from J, leaving 12 bases between them.

This clone occurred once. The chain couples TRBV6-5 to TRBJ1-5; 9 nucleotides match TRBD1. V shed 6 bases and J 4 bases; nucleotides not matched to a gene: 4. The CDR3 runs to 14 residues. The germline CDR1 and CDR2 sequences are MNHEY and SVGAGI. The CDR3 region has the DNA TGTGCCAGCAGGACAGGGGGTGAGAATCAGCCCCAGCATTTT. Protein: CASRTGGENQPQHF.

The rearrangement uses TRBV18 and TRBJ1-2; D unclear. From germline, CDR1 is KGHSH and CDR2 LQKENI. There are 17 residues in the CDR3. With 3 bases removed from V and 5 bases from J, the gap between germline ends came to 22 bases. The DNA for the CDR3 is TGTGCCAGCTCACCGGCCCTAGTACCAAAGGATGGGTATGGCTACACCTTC. It encodes CASSPALVPKDGYGYTF.

V gene TRBV7-8 combines with J gene TRBJ2-5; the match to TRBD2 covers 8 bases. This CDR3 has 13 residues. Per the germline V gene, CDR1 is SGHVS and CDR2 is FQNEAQ. The junction had 3 bases not matched to a gene; V was cut back by 5 bases and J by 4 bases. In DNA form, the CDR3 reads TGTGCCAGCAGCACCGGGGGGGGAGAGACCCAGTACTTC. It codes for CASSTGGGETQYF.

This clone was observed once. The chain uses TRBV5-8 and TRBJ1-5, with TRBD1 as a possible D gene (5 bases). V lost 0 bases to trimming and J lost 5 bases, with 15 bases between them. The CDR3 totals 16 residues. The germline gives CDR1 SGHTS, CDR2 YDEGEE. The CDR3 DNA reads as TGTGCCAGCAGCTTGGCCGGTGGTTGGGGGGATCAGCCCCAGCATTTT. Its translation is CASSLAGGWGDQPQHF.

V is TRBV18 and J is TRBJ2-7; D is perhaps TRBD2 (6 bases). The V end lost 3 bases, the J end lost 2 bases, and 14 bases lay between the germline ends. CDR3 size: 15 residues. Germline V gene data show CDR1 as KGHSH and CDR2 as LQKENI. In DNA form, the CDR3 reads TGTGCCAGCTCACCCAATACCGCGGGGACCTACGAGCAGTACTTC. It is translated as CASSPNTAGTYEQYF.

The chain joins TRBV6-5 to TRBJ2-7, with D unclear. V dropped 6 bases and J dropped 3 bases, with 12 bases sitting between them. CDR1 is MNHEY and CDR2 is SVGAGI in the germline V gene. The length of the CDR3 is 13 residues. The CDR3 loop reads CASRSLFIYEQYF. For the CDR3, the DNA is TGTGCCAGCAGATCCCTCTTTATCTACGAGCAGTACTTC.

The rearrangement joins TRBV19 to TRBJ2-1, with D possibly TRBD2 on 5 matching bases. The germline CDR1 and CDR2 sequences are LNHDA and SQIVND (reference sequence). CDR3 length: 13 residues. The germline V and J ends were trimmed by 7 bases and 7 bases, with 14 bases remaining between them. CDR3 coding DNA: TGTGCCAGTAAAGAGACCGGCGGGAATGAGCAGTTCTTC. It yields the protein CASKETGGNEQFF.

The chain employs TRBV4-1 and TRBJ1-2, with D perhaps TRBD1 (6 bases). V was shortened by 4 bases and J by 2 bases, with 8 bases between the two germline ends. Germline V CDR1 and CDR2: MGHRA, YSYEKL. The CDR3 covers 13 residues. CDR3: CASSLDRNYGYTF. The CDR3 DNA follows: TGCGCCAGCAGCCTGGACAGAAACTATGGCTACACCTTC.

The chain links TRBV6-5 to TRBJ2-1; 9 positions match TRBD2. Germline CDR1 and CDR2: MNHEY and SVGAGI. V was clipped by 6 bases and J by 8 bases; unmatched bases: 11. This CDR3 has 15 residues. The CDR3 reads CASRDFSGGRDEQFF. As DNA, the CDR3 is TGTGCCAGCAGAGACTTCAGCGGGGGGAGGGATGAGCAGTTCTTC.